The text below deals with one TCR beta chain. Its target antigen remains unknown. Nothing much larger sits one base from this clone, and base qualities are not available. The record originates from a study of memory CD4+ T cells and cytomegalovirus serostatus (dated by TCRdb to the late 2010s). Background for the entire study: The 33 healthy Belgian adults in the cohort included 9 who were CMV seropositive and about 24 who were CMV seronegative. The study sequenced CD4+ memory TCRbeta repertoires of a Belgian cohort with known cytomegalovirus serostatus to replicate a published TCR-based CMV serostatus classifier. What the research found in general, with its limitations: Of 164 previously reported CMV-associated TCRbeta sequences, around 70 appeared in the CD4+ memory repertoires, each in one to five individuals. The original-framework classifier achieved a median bootstrapped AUC of approximately 0.96 with a 95% CI of 0.76-1.00 on the Belgian cohort. The results were read as suggesting that the CMV-associated TCR signature is, for the most part, present in the CD4+ memory repertoire. For CMV serostatus prediction, a median bootstrapped AUC of about 0.96 was reached with the original framework, and a median bootstrapped AUC of roughly 0.9 was reached with a US-trained random forest. Only CD4+CD45RO+ memory cells were sequenced, in contrast to the original study, in which naive and memory CD4+ and CD8+ populations were covered.

A FACSAria II was used to sort memory CD4+ T cells, defined as single viable CD3+CD4+CD8-CD45RO+ cells. CMV serostatus was assessed using a Roche Elecsys assay, by which serum IgG against CMV pp150, pp28, p38 and p52 was detected. After the samples were thawed, total CD4+ T cells were enriched through positive selection using CD4 magnetic microbeads. The samples came from a separate study whose specific focus was interrogating the CD4+ T cell memory repertoire. Peripheral blood mononuclear cells were isolated and cryopreserved according to standard operating procedures, and serum was kept at -80 degrees C. The staining used CD3-PerCP (BW264/56), CD4-APC (RPA-T4), CD45RO-PE (UCHT1) and CD8-Pacific Orange (3B5) antibodies, and Sytox blue was used to exclude non-viable cells. Via the germline V gene, CDR1 is SGHDT and CDR2 YYEEEE. At the junction V is shortened by 2 bases and J by 5 bases, with 13 bases in between. The CDR3 sequence holds 14 residues, the cysteine and phenylalanine included. The read is trimmed to its CDR3 DNA, 42 bases read in frame from base 1.

The Quick-DNA Microprep Kit was used to extract genomic DNA from the sorted cells. TCRbeta DNA was amplified with the immunoSEQ hsTCRbeta kit following the manufacturer's protocol. An Illumina MiSeq instrument was used to sequence the TCRbeta libraries. On the authors' methods: After out-of-frame sequences were removed, some 2 million distinct TCRbeta sequences remained, averaging around 67,000 per individual. Each individual was scored by the count of 150 or so previously reported CMV-associated TCRbeta sequences and the total productive distinct TCRbeta count. A beta-binomial model was reimplemented in Python, and scikit-learn random forests with default parameters were trained on US cohort data. Classifier performance on the Belgian cohort was summarized as median AUC with percentile confidence intervals calculated over 10,000 bootstrap iterations. Not all clones reach the TCRdb copy of this immuneACCESS table, which keeps in-frame sequences only. Checked studies attribute under half of the gap to unresolved V genes and leave the rest unexplained. The V and J calls and clone size come from that table; D and trimming were worked out from the DNA. This sample is represented by some 65,000 clones; around 82% of them were singletons. Together, the top ten hold almost 0.55% of the sample.

The chain was built from TRBV5-6 and TRBJ2-5, and possibly TRBD2, on 5 matching bases. Sequenced input: memory CD4+ T cells from blood. The source is an adult in good health and CMV-seronegative. Some clones in this sample may be carry-over from other donors' samples. CDR3 loop: CASSLAGWEETQYF. The nucleotide sequence reads TGTGCCAGCAGCTTAGCCGGGTGGGAGGAGACCCAGTACTTC.